The 5 T cell receptor beta chains reported below all come from one sample, sequenced in a study of shared clonotypes between healthy human individuals. Assay used: immunoSEQ multiplex PCR; TCRdb lists only in-frame clones, some missing. Of 2 million to 2.5 million clones listed, around 95% are singletons. The sample consisted of naive CD4+ T cells sorted from blood. Sample subset: CD45RA+ positively selected. These receptors were collected from a young man in good health.

V gene TRBV28 combines with J gene TRBJ2-7, with D perhaps assigned TRBD1 or TRBD2 (5 bases each). This CDR3 comprises 15 residues. Germline V gene lookup returns CDR1 MDHEN and CDR2 SYDVKM. V lost 8 bases to trimming and J lost 4 bases, with 21 bases between them. The CDR3 DNA is TGTGCCAGCTCGGCTTCCCTTGAGGGGTGGTACGAGCAGTACTTC. Amino acids: CASSASLEGWYEQYF.

A note on this clone: The identical CDR3 is also encoded by other nucleotide sequences in the sample. The rearrangement joins TRBV6-5 to TRBJ2-2; D is uncertain. CDR1 is MNHEY and CDR2 is SVGAGI in the germline V gene. V was clipped by 3 bases and J by 5 bases, with 10 bases between them. CDR3 length equals 14 residues. CDR3 coding DNA: TGTGCCAGCAGTTATCAGAGACTGACCGGGGAGCTGTTTTTT. It specifies CASSYQRLTGELFF.

The V and J genes are TRBV4-1 and TRBJ2-3; TRBD1 aligns across 7 bases. Per germline, CDR1 MGHRA and CDR2 YSYEKL. This CDR3 is built from 15 residues. Germline trimming cut 1 base from V and 4 bases from J; bases unmatched to any gene: 5. The CDR3 loop reads CASSQGDRDADTQYF. CDR3 DNA: TGCGCCAGCAGCCAAGGCGACAGGGATGCAGATACGCAGTATTTT.

CDR3 residues: CASSLNGNRNEQYF. DNA of the CDR3: TGTGCCAGCAGTTTAAACGGGAATCGGAACGAGCAGTACTTC. This rearrangement joins TRBV27 to TRBJ2-7; tentatively, D is TRBD2 (5 bases). The CDR3 runs 14 residues. The ends were cut back, 2 bases at V and 5 bases at J, with 13 bases in the middle. The germline gives CDR1 MNHEY, CDR2 SMNVEV (reference sequence).

The gene calls are TRBV30 and TRBJ2-7; a weak D match, TRBD2 (5 bases). This CDR3 region has 11 residues. The germline V gene encodes CDR1 GTSNPN and CDR2 SVGIG (reference sequence). The DNA for the CDR3 is TGTGGACTCAGCGGACCGTACGAGCAGTACTTC. This gives the protein CGLSGPYEQYF. The full variable domain, completed using reference TRBV30 and TRBJ2-7, is SQTIHQWPATLVQPVGSPLSLECTVEGTSNPNLYWYRQAAGRGLQLLFYSVGIGQISSEVPQNLSASRPQDRQFILSSKKLLLSDSGFYLCGLSGPYEQYFGPGTRLTVT.